This TCR beta chain was found in a study of control samples from healthy donors and cancer patients. Clones were sequenced by immunoSEQ multiplex PCR, and TCRdb holds only the in-frame ones, with some missing. This sample yields about 250,000 clones, of which roughly 80% are seen a single time; roughly 14% belongs to the top ten. V was pared by 0 bases and J by 5 bases, with 13 bases between. The germline CDR1 and CDR2 sequences are SGHRS and YFSETQ. The CDR3 has 15 residues. Sequencing was performed on PBMCs. J is TRBJ2-3 and V is TRBV5-1; D perhaps matches TRBD1 (6 bases). This TCR derives from a woman aged 55-69 years with lung cancer. CDR3 sequence (DNA): TGCGCCAGCAGCTTGGAGGGGCTAGGGGGAGATACGCAGTATTTT. It specifies CASSLEGLGGDTQYF.